Listed here is a single T cell receptor (beta chain). The method was immunoSEQ multiplex PCR; TCRdb's version includes in-frame clones alone and lacks a portion of them. Here the sample spans 65,000 to 90,000 clones, roughly 83% being singletons. The data stem from a study of blood T cell repertoires in COVID-19. Germline CDR1 is MNHEY and CDR2 is SVGAGI. CDR3 length: 16 residues. The V gene lost 4 bases and the J gene lost 5 bases, with 21 bases spanning the gap. The sequencing sample was made of peripheral blood. V and J are TRBV6-5 and TRBJ2-7, with TRBD2 as a possible D gene (7 bases). The source of this sequence is a man between 50 and 59 years old with active COVID-19. CDR3 nucleotides: TGTGCCAGCAGTTCCCCGCGGGGGCGGAATGGCGACGAGCAGTACTTC. This sequence encodes CASSSPRGRNGDEQYF.